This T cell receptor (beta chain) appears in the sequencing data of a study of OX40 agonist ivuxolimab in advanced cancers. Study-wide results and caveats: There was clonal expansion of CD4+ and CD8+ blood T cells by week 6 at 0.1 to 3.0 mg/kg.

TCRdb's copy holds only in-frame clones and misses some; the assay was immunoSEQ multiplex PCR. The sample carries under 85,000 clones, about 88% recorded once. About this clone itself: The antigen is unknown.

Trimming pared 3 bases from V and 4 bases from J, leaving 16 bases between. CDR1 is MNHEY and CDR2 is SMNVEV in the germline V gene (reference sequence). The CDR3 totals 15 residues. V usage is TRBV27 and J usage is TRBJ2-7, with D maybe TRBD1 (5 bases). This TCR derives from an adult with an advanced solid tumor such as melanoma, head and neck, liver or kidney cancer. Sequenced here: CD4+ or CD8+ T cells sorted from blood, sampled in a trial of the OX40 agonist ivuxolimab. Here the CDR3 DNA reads TGTGCCAGCAGTTTGGCCCCCAGGGCGAATTACGAGCAGTACTTC. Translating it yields CASSLAPRANYEQYF.